The T cell receptor (beta chain) described here comes from a study of T cell responses to AZD1222 COVID-19 vaccine. This clone was seen a handful of times. The antigen remains unidentified. This CDR3 region has 14 residues. General observations from the study: White British people made up most donors, females outnumbered males, and clonal diversity was possibly underestimated. As reported, nearly half of all spike-specific TCRs target variant regions that are unmutated. Every sample of the repertoires postdated the peak T cell response. Vaccine-associated CD4 TCRs ranged over spike, dominating at 160-218 and 743-854.

TCRdb's copy holds only in-frame clones and misses some; the assay was immunoSEQ multiplex PCR. This table holds approximately 140,000 clones, approximately 89% found once. The sample in question was peripheral blood, obtained on day 0 of AZD1222 vaccination. The source is an adult in good health. The genes are TRBV21-1 and TRBJ2-7; the table calls TRBD1, which could not be checked here. TRBV21-1 is assigned pseudogene status. The CDR3 spells CASSIQGHRYEQYF. The CDR3 nucleotides read TGTGCCAGCAGCATACAGGGGCATCGATACGAGCAGTACTTC.